This T cell receptor (beta chain) was captured by sequencing in a study of T cells in localized non-small cell lung cancer. Findings and limits, study-wide: Compared with tumor, uninvolved adjacent lung displayed greater T cell clonality, ranking highest overall. Higher blood T cell density tracked longer overall survival.

As regards this clone: What it recognizes is unknown.

Repertoires were generated with immunoSEQ multiplex PCR, while TCRdb's copy carries only in-frame clones and drops some. The table includes under 3,500 clones, roughly two fifths detected once. The J segment lost 0 bases and the V segment lost 8 bases, leaving 6 bases of the junction unmatched. Germline assignment: CDR1 SGDLS and CDR2 YYNGEE. The CDR3 covers 14 residues. The clonotype originates from a male donor older than 55 with stage I squamous cell lung carcinoma. The chain joins TRBV9 to TRBJ1-1, with 8 bases aligning to TRBD1. The material was lung tumor tissue, obtained before any cancer treatment. The CDR3 reads CARTRQGMNTEAFF. CDR3 nucleotide sequence: TGTGCCAGGACACGACAGGGGATGAACACTGAAGCTTTCTTT.